The subject of this entry is one TCR beta chain. What it binds is unknown. The data originate from a study of T cell responses to AZD1222 COVID-19 vaccine. The assay was immunoSEQ multiplex PCR, and TCRdb's table has in-frame clones only and misses some. The sample contains roughly 120,000 clones, about 89% of which appear only once. V lost 3 bases and J 8 bases, leaving 18 bases between the germline ends. Per the germline V gene, CDR1 is SNHLY and CDR2 is FYNNEI. This CDR3 region has 15 residues. General study results and limits: In a largely white British group with more females than males, clonal diversity was possibly underestimated.

The clonotype comes from an adult in good health. Material: peripheral blood, obtained on day 0 of AZD1222 vaccination. This sequence joins TRBV2 and TRBJ2-3; no reliable D call. CDR3 bases: TGTGCCAGCAGTGACCGGGTCCGGACCCATGGTACGCAGTATTTT. Translating gives CASSDRVRTHGTQYF.